A selection of T cell receptor beta chains follows, all from one sample in a study of T cells in Graves' hyperthyroidism and ophthalmopathy. TCRdb reanalysed the multiplex PCR reads using MiXCR and keeps one entry per CDR3 protein. Among over 500,000 distinct CDR3 sequences, under 20% were seen once, and the ten largest hold 17%. Sequencing was carried out using blood. These TCRs come from a woman aged 18-29 years with Graves' ophthalmopathy. Each CDR3 is given without its conserved first and last residue.

j_call v_call cdr3_aa
TRBJ1-2 TRBV28 ASSSGVGGYYGYT
TRBJ1-2 TRBV6-9 ASNDPKGCYGYT
TRBJ2-1 TRBV6-1 ASRGGLAGEGSYNEQF
TRBJ1-2 TRBV7-8 ASLDTGGYT
TRBJ1-1 TRBV30 AWENSDRSNTEAF
TRBJ2-2 TRBV12-5 ASASREGGISTGELF
TRBJ2-7 TRBV6-2/TRBV6-3 ASSRDRGTYEQY
TRBJ2-1 TRBV3-1 ASTPAGRSQNEQF
TRBJ1-1 TRBV6-1 ASISQGAIGTEAF
TRBJ2-1 TRBV15 ATSKTGGPYNEQF
TRBJ2-1 TRBV5-1 ASSLGTSGTPNEQF
TRBJ2-3 TRBV4-2 ASSQGTRGTDTQY
TRBJ2-7 TRBV20-1 SARPNRGGEQY
TRBJ2-1 TRBV5-4 ASSPDAYNEQF
TRBJ2-7 TRBV4-1 ASSRSQGQGTYEQY
TRBJ1-2 TRBV29-1 SVPGEGYYGYT
TRBJ2-3 TRBV6-1 ASRGLAGGTDTQY
TRBJ2-7 TRBV30 AWNTDRGPYEQY
TRBJ2-7 TRBV20-1 SVGVLANYEQY
TRBJ2-7 TRBV14 ASSQHQRREQY
TRBJ1-2 TRBV2 ASSEETYGYT
TRBJ2-3 TRBV5-1 ASSLGSPDTQY
TRBJ1-1 TRBV28 ASSFRVGLNTEAF
TRBJ1-5 TRBV2 ASSEDTGVHQPQH
TRBJ1-5 TRBV6-5 ASSYSDRLSNQPQH
TRBJ2-5 TRBV20-1 SALRGLAGETQY
TRBJ2-7 TRBV5-4 ASSLVDRASYEQY
TRBJ2-7 TRBV18 ASSPPSGSYEQY
TRBJ2-5 TRBV20-1 SATSGLVSETQY
TRBJ2-1 TRBV2 ASSLADASYNEQF
TRBJ1-2 TRBV4-1 ASSQDQAGDYGYT
TRBJ2-1 TRBV29-1 SVQRGIYNEQF